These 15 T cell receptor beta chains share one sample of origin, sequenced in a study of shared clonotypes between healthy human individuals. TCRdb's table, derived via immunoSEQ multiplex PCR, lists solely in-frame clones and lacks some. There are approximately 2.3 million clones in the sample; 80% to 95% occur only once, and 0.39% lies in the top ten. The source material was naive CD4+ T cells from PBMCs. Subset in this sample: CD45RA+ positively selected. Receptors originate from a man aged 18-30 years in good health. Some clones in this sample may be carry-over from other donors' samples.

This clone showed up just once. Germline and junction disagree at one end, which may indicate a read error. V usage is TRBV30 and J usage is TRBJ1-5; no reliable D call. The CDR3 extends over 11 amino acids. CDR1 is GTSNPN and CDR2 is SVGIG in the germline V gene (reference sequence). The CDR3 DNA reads TGTGCCTGGAGCCACGGTCAGACCCAGCATTTT. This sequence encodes CAWSHGQTQHF. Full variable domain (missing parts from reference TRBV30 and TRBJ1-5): SQTIHQWPATLVQPVGSPLSLECTVEGTSNPNLYWYRQAAGRGLQLLFYSVGIGQISSEVPQNLSASRPQDRQFILSSKKLLLSDSGFYLCAWSHGQTQHFGDGTRLSIL.

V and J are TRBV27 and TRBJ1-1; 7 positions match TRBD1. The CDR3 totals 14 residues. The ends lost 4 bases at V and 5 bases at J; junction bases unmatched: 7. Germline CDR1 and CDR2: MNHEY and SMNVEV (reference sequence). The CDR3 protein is CASSSRQGWTEAFF. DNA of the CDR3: TGTGCCAGCAGTTCAAGACAGGGTTGGACTGAAGCTTTCTTT.

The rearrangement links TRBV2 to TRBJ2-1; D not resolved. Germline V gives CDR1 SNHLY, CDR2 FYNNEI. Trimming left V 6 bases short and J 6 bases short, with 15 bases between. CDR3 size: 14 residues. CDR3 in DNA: TGTGCCAGCAGCGTCACTGAGGCCCTCAATGAGCAGTTCTTC. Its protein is CASSVTEALNEQFF.

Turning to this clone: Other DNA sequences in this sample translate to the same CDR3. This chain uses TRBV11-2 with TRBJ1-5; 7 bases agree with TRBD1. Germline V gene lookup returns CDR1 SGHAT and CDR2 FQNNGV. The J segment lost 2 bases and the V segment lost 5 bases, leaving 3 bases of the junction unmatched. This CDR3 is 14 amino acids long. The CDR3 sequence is CASSPGTGNQPQHF. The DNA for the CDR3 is TGTGCCAGCAGCCCAGGGACAGGCAATCAGCCCCAGCATTTT.

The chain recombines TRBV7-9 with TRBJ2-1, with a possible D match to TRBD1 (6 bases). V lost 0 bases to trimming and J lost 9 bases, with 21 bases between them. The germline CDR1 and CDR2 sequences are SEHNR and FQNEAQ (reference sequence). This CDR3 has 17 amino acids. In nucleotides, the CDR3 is TGTGCCAGCAGCTTAGCCCACAGGGTTGCGAGGCCTAGTGAGCAGTTCTTC. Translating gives CASSLAHRVARPSEQFF.

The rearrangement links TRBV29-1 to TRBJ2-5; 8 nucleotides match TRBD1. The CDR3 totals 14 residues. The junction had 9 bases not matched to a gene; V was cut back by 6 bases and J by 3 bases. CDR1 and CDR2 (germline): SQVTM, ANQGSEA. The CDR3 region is CSVYGTGGKETQYF. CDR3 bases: TGCAGCGTATATGGGACAGGCGGAAAAGAGACCCAGTACTTC. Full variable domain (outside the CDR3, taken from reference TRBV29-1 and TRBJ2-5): SAVISQKPSRDICQRGTSLTIQCQVDSQVTMMFWYRQQPGQSLTLIATANQGSEATYESGFVIDKFPISRPNLTFSTLTVSNMSPEDSSIYLCSVYGTGGKETQYFGPGTRLLVL.

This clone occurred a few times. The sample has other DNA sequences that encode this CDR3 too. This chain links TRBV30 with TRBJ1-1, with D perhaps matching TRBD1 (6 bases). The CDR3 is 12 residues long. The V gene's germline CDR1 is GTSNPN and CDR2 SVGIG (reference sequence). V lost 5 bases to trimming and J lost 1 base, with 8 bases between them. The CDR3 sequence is CAWDRQNTEAFF. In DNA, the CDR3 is TGTGCCTGGGACAGGCAGAACACTGAAGCTTTCTTT.

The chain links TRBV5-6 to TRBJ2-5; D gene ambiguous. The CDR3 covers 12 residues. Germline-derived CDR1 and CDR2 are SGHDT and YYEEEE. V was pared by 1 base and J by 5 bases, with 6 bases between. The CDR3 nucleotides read TGTGCCAGCAGCTTGAAGGTGGAGACCCAGTACTTC. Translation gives CASSLKVETQYF.

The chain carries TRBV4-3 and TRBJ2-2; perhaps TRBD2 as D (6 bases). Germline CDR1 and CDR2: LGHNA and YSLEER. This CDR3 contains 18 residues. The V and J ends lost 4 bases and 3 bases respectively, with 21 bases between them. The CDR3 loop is CASSRLPPRGRHTGELFF. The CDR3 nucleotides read TGCGCCAGCAGCCGACTCCCTCCCCGGGGGAGACACACCGGGGAGCTGTTTTTT.

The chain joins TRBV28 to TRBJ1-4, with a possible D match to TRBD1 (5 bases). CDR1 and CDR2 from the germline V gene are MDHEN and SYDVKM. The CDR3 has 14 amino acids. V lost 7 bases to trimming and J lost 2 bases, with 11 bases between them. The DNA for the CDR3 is TGTGCCAGCACTGTCGGGGGTACTAATGAAAAACTGTTTTTT. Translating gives CASTVGGTNEKLFF.

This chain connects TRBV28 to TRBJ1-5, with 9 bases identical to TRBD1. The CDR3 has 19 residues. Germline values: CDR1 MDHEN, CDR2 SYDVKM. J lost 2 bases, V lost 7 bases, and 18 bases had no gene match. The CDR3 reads CASTNLYGTGSFGNQPQHF. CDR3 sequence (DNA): TGTGCCAGCACCAACCTATACGGGACAGGGTCGTTCGGCAATCAGCCCCAGCATTTT.

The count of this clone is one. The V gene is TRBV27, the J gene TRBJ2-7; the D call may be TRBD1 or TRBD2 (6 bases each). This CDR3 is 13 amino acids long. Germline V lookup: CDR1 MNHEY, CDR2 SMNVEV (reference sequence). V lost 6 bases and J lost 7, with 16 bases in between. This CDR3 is CASRNREEREQYF. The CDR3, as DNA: TGTGCCAGCAGAAACAGGGAGGAGAGAGAGCAGTACTTC.

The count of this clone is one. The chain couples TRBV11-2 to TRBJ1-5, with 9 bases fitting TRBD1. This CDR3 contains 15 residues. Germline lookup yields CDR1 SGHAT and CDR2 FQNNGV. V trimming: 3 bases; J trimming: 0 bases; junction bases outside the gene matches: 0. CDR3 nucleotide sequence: TGTGCCAGCAGCTTGACAGGGGGTAGCAATCAGCCCCAGCATTTT. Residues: CASSLTGGSNQPQHF.

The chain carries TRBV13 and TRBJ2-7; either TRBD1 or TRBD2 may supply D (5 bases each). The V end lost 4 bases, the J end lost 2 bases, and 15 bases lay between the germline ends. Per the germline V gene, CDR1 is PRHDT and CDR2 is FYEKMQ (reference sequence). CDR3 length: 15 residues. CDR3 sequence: CASSSPQRTPYEQYF. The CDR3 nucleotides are TGTGCCAGCAGCTCCCCCCAGCGGACACCCTACGAGCAGTACTTC.

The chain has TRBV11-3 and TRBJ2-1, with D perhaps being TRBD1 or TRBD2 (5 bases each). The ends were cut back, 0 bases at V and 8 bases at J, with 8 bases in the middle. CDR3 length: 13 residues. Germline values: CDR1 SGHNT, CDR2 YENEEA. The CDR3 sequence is CASSLDLGDEQFF. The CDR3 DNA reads TGTGCCAGCAGCTTAGATCTGGGGGATGAGCAGTTCTTC.